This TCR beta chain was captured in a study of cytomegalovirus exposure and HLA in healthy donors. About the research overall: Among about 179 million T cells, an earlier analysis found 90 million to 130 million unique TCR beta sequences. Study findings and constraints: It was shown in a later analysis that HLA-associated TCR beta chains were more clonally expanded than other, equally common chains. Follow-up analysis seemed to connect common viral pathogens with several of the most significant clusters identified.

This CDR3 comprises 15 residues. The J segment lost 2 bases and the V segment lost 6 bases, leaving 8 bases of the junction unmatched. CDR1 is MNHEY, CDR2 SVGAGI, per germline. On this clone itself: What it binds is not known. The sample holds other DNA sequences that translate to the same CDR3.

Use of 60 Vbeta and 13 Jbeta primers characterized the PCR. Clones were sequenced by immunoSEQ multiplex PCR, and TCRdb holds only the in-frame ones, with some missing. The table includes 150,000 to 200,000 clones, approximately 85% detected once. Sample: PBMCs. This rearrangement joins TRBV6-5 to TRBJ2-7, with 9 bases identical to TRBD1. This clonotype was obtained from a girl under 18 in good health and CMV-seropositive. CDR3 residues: CASSARGQGTYEQYF. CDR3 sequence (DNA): TGTGCCAGCAGCGCCAGGGGACAGGGCACCTACGAGCAGTACTTC.